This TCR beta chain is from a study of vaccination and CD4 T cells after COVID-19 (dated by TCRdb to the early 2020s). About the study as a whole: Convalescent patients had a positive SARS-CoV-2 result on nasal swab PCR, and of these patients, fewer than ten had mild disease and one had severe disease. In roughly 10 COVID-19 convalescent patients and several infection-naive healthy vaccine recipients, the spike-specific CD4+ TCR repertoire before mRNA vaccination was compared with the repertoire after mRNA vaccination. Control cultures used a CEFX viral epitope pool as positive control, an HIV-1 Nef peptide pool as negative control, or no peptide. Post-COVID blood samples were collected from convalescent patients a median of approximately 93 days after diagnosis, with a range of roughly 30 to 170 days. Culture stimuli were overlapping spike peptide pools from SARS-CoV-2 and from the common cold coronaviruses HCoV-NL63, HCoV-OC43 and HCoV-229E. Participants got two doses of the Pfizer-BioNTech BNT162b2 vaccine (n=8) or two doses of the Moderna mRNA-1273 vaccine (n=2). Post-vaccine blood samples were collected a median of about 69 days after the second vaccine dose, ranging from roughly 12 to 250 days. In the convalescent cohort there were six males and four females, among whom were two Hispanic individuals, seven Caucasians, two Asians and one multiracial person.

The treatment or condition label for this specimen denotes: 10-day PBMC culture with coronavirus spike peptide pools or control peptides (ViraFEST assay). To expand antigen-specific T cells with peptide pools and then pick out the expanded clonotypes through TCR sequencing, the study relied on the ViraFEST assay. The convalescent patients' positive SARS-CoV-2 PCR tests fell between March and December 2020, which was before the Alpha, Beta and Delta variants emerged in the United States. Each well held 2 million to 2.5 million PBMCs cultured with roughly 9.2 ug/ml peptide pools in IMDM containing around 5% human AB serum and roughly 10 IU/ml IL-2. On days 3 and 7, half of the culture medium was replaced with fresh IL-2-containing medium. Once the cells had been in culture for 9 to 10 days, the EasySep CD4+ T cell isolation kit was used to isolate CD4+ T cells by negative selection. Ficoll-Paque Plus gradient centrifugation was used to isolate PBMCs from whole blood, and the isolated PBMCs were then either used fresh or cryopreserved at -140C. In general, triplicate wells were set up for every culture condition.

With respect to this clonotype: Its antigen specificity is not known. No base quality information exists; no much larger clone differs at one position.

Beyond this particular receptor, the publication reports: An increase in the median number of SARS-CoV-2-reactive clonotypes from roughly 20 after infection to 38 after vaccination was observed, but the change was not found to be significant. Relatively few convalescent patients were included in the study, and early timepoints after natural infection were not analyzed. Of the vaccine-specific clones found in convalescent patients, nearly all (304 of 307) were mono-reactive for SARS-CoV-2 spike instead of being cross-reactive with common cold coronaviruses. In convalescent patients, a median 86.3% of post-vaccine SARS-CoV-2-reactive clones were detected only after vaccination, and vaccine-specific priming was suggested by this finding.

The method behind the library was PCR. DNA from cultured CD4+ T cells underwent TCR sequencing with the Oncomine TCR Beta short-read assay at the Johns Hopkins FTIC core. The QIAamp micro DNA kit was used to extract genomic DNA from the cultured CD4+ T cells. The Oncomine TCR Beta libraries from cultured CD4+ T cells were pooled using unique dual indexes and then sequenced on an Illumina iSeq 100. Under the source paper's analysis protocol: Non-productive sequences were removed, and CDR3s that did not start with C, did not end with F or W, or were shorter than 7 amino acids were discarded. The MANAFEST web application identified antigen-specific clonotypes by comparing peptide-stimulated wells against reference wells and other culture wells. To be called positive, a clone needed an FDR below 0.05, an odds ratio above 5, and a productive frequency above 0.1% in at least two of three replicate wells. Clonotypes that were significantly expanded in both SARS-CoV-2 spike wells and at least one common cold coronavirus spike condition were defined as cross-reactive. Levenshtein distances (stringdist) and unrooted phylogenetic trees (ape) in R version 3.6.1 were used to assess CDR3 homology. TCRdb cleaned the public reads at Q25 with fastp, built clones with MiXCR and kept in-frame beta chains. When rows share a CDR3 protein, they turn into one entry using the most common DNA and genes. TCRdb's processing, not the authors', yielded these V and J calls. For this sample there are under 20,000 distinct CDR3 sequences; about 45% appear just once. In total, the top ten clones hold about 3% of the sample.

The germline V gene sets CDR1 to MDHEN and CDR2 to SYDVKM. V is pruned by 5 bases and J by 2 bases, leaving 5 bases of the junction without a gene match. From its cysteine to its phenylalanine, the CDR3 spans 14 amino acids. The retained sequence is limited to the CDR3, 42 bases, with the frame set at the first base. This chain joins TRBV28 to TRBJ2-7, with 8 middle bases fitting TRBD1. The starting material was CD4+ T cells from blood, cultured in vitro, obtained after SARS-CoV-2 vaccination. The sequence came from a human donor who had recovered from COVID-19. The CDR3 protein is CASSLRQGTYEQYF. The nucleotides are TGTGCCAGCAGTCTCCGACAGGGGACCTACGAGCAGTACTTC.